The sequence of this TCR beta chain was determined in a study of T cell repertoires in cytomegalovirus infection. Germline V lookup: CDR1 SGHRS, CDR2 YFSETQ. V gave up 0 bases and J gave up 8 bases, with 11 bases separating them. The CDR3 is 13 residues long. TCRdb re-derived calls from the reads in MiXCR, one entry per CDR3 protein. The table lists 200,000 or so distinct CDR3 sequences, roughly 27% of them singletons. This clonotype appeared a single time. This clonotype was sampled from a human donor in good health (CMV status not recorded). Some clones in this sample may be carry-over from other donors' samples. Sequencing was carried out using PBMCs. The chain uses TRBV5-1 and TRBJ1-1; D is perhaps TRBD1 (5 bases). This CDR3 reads CASSLGEGREAFF. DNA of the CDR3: TGCGCCAGCAGCTTGGGGGAGGGACGGGAAGCTTTCTTT.